This T cell receptor (beta chain) emerged from a study of OX40 agonist ivuxolimab in advanced cancers. Trimming removed 4 bases from V and 1 base from J, with 6 bases in between. Per germline, CDR1 MNHEY and CDR2 SVGAGI. The CDR3 is 13 residues long. This table comes from immunoSEQ multiplex PCR, and its TCRdb copy is limited to in-frame clones, with some not included. The data contain about 150,000 clones, roughly 94% of them singletons. Comments on this clone: Other nucleotide sequences from this sample produce the same CDR3.

The sequenced sample was CD4+ or CD8+ T cells sorted from blood, obtained in a trial of the OX40 agonist ivuxolimab. This TCR was recovered from an adult with an advanced solid tumor such as melanoma, head and neck, liver or kidney cancer. The chain joins TRBV6-5 to TRBJ2-3; a possible D gene is TRBD2 (5 bases). DNA of the CDR3: TGTGCCAGCAGTTCCGGGGGCACAGATACGCAGTATTTT. Its translation is CASSSGGTDTQYF.